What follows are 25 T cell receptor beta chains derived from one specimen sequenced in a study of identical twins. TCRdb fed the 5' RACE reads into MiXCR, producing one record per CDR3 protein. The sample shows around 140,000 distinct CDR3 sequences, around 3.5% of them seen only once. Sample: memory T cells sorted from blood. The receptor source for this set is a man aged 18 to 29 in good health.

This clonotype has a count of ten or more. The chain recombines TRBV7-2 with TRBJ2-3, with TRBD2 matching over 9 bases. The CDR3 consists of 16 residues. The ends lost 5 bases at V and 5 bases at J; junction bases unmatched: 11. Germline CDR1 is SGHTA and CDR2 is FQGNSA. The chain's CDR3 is CASSPRLAGARDTQYF. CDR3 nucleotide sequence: TGTGCCAGCAGCCCCCGGTTAGCGGGAGCCAGAGATACGCAGTATTTT.

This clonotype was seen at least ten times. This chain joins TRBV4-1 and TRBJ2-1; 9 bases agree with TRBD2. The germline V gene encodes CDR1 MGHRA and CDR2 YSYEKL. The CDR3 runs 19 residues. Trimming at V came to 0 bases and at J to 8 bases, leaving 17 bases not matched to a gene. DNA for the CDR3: TGCGCCAGCAGCCAAGATGGTTGGGGCGGGAGGGCCGGTATCCATGAGCAGTTCTTC. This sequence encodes CASSQDGWGGRAGIHEQFF.

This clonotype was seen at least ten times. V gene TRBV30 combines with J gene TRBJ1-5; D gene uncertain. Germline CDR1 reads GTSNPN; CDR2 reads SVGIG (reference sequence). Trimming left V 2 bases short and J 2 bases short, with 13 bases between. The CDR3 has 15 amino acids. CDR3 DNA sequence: TGTGCCTGGAGTACCGGTTCTTCGGGCAATCAGCCCCAGCATTTT. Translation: CAWSTGSSGNQPQHF. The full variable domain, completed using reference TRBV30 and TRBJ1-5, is SQTIHQWPATLVQPVGSPLSLECTVEGTSNPNLYWYRQAAGRGLQLLFYSVGIGQISSEVPQNLSASRPQDRQFILSSKKLLLSDSGFYLCAWSTGSSGNQPQHFGDGTRLSIL.

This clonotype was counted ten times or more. The DNA for the CDR3 is TGTGCCAGCAGTTTGCGAGTGAGCTACGAGCAGTACTTC. It is translated as CASSLRVSYEQYF. V and J are TRBV12-3 or TRBV12-4 and TRBJ2-7; D not certain. Deletions cut 3 bases from V and 3 bases from J, with 9 bases between. This CDR3 has 13 residues.

The CDR3 DNA is TGTGCCAGCAGCTCACCGCTCGGAACGACTAGCACAGATACGCAGTATTTT. Translation gives CASSSPLGTTSTDTQYF. This chain joins TRBV7-9 and TRBJ2-3; D not resolved. V was shortened by 4 bases and J by 0 bases, with 17 bases between the two germline ends. The CDR3 runs to 17 residues. CDR1 and CDR2 (germline): SEHNR, FQNEAQ (reference sequence).

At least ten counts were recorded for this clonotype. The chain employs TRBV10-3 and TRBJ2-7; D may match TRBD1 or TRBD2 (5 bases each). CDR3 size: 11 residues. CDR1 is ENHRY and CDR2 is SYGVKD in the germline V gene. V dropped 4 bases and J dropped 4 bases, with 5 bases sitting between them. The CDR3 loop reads CAISGGYEQYV. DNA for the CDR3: TGTGCCATCAGTGGGGGGTACGAGCAGTACGTC.

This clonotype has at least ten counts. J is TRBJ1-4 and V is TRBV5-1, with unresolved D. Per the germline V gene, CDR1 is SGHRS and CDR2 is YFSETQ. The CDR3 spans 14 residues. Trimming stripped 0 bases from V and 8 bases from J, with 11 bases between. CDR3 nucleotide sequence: TGCGCCAGCAGCTTGGATGCACATAAGGAAAAACTGTTTTTT. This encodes CASSLDAHKEKLFF.

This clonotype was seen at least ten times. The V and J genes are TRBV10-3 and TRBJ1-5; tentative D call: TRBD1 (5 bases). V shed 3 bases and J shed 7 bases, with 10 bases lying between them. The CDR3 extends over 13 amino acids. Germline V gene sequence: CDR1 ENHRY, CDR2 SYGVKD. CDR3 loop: CAISDPGGQPQHF. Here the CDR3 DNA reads TGTGCCATCAGTGACCCCGGGGGGCAGCCCCAGCATTTT.

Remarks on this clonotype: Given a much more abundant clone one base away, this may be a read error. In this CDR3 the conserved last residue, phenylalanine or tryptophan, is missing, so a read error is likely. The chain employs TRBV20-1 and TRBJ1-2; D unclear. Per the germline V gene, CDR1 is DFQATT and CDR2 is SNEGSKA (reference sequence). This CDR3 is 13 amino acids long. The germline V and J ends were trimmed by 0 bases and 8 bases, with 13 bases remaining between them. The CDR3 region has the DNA TGCAGTGCTAGAGATCCTGGAGATGGGGGCTACACCTTA. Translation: CSARDPGDGGYTL.

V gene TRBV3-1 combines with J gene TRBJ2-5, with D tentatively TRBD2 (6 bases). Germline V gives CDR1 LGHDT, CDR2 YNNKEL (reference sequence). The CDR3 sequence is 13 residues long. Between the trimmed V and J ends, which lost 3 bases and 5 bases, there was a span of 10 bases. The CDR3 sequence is CASSHGAGETQYF. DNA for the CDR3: TGTGCCAGCAGCCACGGGGCGGGGGAGACCCAGTACTTC.

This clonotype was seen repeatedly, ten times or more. The CDR3 DNA is TGTGCCACCAGTGACCGGGACAGGCAAGAGACCCAGTACTTC. The encoded protein is CATSDRDRQETQYF. The rearrangement joins TRBV24-1 to TRBJ2-5; 8 bases are shared with TRBD1. Losses at the gene ends were 4 bases for V and 2 bases for J; bases not matched to a gene: 2. The V gene's germline CDR1 is KGHDR and CDR2 SFDVKD. This CDR3 is built from 14 residues.

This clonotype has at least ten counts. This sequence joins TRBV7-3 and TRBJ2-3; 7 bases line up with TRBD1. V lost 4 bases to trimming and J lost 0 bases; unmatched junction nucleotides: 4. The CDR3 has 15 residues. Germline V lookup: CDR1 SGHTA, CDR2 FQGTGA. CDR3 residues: CASSSGTVSTDTQYF. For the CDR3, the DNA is TGTGCCAGCAGCTCCGGGACAGTTAGCACAGATACGCAGTATTTT.

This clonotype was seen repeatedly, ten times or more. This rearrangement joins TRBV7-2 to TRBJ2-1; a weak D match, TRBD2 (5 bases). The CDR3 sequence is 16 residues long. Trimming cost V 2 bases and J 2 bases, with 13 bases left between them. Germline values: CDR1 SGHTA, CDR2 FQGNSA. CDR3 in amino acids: CASSLSRAAAYNEQFF. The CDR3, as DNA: TGTGCCAGCAGCTTAAGTCGGGCAGCGGCCTACAATGAGCAGTTCTTC.

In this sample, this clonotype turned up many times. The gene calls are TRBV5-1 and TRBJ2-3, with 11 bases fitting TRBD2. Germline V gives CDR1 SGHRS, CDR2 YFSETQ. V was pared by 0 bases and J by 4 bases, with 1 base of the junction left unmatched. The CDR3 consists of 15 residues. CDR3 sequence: CASSLGLAGPDTQYF. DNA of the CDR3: TGCGCCAGCAGCTTGGGACTAGCGGGACCAGATACGCAGTATTTT.

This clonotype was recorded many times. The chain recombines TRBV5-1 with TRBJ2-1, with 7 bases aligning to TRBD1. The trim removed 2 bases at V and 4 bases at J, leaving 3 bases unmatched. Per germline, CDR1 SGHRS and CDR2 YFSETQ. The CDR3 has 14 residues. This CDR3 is CASSFMGQYNEQFF. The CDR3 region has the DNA TGCGCCAGCAGCTTCATGGGACAGTACAATGAGCAGTTCTTC.

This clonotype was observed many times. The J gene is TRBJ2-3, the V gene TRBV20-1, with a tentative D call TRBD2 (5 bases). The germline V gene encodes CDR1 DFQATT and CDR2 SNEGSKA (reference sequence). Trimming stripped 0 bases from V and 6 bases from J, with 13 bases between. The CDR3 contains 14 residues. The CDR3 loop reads CSARDGEGADTQYF. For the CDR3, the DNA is TGCAGTGCTAGAGATGGAGAGGGAGCTGATACGCAGTATTTT.

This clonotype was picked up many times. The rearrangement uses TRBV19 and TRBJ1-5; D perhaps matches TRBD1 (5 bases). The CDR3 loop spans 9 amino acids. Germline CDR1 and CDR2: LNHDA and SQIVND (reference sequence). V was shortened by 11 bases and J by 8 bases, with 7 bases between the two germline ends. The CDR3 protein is CAGGEPQHF. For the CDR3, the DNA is TGTGCCGGAGGGGAGCCCCAGCATTTT.

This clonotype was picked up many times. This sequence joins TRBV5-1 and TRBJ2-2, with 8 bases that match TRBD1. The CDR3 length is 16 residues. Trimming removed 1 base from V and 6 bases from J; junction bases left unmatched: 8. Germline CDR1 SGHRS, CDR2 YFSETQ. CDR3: CASSLRQGALAGELFF. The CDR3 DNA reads TGCGCCAGCAGCTTGCGTCAGGGGGCGCTTGCCGGGGAGCTGTTTTTT.

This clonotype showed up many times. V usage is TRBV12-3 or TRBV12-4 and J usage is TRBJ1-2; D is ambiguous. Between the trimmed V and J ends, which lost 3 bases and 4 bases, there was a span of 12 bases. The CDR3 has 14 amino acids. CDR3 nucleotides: TGTGCCAGCAGTTTTTCCCCAGGAGGCTATGGCTACACCTTC. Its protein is CASSFSPGGYGYTF.

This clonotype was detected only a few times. The CDR3: CASSRNRGGNTIYF. In nucleotides, the CDR3 is TGTGCCAGCAGCCGGAACAGGGGCGGAAACACCATATATTTT. The chain combines TRBV4-2 with TRBJ1-3; the match to TRBD1 covers 7 bases. V lost 4 bases, J lost 4 bases, and 4 bases stayed unmatched. Germline V CDR1 and CDR2: LGHNA, YNFKEQ. The CDR3 is 14 residues long.

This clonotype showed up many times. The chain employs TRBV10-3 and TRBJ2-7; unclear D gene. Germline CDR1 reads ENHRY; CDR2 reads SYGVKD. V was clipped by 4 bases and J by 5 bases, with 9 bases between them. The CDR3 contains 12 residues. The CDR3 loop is CAISGTPHEQYV. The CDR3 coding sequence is TGTGCCATCAGTGGGACGCCACACGAGCAGTACGTC.

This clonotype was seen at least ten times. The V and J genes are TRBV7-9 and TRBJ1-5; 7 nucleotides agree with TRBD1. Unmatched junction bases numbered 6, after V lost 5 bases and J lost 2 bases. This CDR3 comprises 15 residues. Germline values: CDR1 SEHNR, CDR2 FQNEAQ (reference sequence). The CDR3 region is CASSTGVGGNQPQHF. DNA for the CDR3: TGTGCCAGCAGCACAGGGGTGGGGGGCAATCAGCCCCAGCATTTT.

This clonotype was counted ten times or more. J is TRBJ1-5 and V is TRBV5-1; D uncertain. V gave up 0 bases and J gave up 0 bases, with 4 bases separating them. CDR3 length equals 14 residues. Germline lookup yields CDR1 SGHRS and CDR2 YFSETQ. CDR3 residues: CASSLENSNQPQHF. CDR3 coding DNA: TGCGCCAGCAGCTTGGAGAATAGCAATCAGCCCCAGCATTTT.

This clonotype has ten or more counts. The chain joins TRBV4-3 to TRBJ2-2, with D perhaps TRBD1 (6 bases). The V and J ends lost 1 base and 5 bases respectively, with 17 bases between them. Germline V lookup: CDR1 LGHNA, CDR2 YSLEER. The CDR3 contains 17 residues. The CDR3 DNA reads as TGCGCCAGCAGCCAAGGCCTTCCGGCAGGGGTTACCGGGGAGCTGTTTTTT. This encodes CASSQGLPAGVTGELFF.

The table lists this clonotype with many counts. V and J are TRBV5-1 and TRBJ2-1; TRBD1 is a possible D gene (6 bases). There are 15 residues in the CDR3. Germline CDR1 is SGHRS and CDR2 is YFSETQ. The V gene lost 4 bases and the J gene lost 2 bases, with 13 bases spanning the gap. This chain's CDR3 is CASSLQGEAYNEQFF. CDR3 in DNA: TGCGCCAGCAGCCTACAGGGAGAGGCCTACAATGAGCAGTTCTTC.